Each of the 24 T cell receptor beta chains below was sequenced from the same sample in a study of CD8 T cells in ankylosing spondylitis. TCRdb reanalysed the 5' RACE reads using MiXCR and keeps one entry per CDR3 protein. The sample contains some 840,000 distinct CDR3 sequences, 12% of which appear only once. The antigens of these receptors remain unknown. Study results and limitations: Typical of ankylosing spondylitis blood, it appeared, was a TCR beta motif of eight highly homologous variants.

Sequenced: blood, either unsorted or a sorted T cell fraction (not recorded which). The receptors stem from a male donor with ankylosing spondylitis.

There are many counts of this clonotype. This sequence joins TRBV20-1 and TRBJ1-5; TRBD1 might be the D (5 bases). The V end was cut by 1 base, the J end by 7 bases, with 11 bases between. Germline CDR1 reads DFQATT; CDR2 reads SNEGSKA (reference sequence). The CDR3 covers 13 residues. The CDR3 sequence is CSARAKGRQPQHF. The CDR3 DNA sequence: TGCAGTGCTAGAGCTAAGGGGAGGCAGCCCCAGCATTTT.

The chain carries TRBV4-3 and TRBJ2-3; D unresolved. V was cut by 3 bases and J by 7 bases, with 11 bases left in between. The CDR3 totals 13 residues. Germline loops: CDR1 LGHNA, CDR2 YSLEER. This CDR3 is CASSQDVRYTQYF. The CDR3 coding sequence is TGCGCCAGCAGCCAGGACGTCCGCTATACGCAGTATTTT.

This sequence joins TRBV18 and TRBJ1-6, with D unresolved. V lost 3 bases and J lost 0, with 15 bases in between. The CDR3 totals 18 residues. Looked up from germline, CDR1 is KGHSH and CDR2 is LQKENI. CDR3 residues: CASSPEGLLSSYNSPLHF. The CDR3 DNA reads TGTGCCAGCTCACCCGAGGGCCTTCTGAGCTCCTATAATTCACCCCTCCACTTT.

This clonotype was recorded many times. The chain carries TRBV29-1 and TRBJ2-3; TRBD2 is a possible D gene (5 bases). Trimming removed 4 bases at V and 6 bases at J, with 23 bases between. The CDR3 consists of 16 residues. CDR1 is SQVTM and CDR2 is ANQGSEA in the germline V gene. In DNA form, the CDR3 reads TGCAGCGTTGTAGCGAGGCGTCGCTCATTCCAGGATACGCAGTATTTT. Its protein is CSVVARRRSFQDTQYF.

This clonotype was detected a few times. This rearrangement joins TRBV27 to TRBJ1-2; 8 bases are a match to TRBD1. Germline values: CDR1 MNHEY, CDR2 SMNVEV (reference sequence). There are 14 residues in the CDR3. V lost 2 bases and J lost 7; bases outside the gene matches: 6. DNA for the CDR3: TGTGCCAGCAGTTTAATGACAGGGGATATTGGCTACACCTTC. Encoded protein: CASSLMTGDIGYTF.

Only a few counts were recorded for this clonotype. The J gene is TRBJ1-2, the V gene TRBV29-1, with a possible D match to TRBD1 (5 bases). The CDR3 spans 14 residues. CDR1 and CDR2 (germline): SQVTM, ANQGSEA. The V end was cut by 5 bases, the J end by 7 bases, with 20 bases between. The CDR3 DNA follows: TGCAGCGTTCTCATCCCCCAGGGTCTGGGTGGCTACACCTTC. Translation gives CSVLIPQGLGGYTF.

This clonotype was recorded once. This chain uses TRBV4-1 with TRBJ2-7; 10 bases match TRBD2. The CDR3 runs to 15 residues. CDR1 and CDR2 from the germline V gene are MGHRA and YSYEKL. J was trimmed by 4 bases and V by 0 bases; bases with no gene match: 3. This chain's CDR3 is CASSQDRSGRYEQYF. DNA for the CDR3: TGCGCCAGCAGCCAAGACCGTAGCGGGAGGTACGAGCAGTACTTC.

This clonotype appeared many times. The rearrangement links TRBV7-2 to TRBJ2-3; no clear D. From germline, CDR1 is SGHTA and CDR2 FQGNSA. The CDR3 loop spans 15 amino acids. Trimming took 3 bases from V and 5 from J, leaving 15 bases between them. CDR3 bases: TGTGCCAGCAGCTTTGAATATGGGCGAGGAGATACGCAGTATTTT. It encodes CASSFEYGRGDTQYF.

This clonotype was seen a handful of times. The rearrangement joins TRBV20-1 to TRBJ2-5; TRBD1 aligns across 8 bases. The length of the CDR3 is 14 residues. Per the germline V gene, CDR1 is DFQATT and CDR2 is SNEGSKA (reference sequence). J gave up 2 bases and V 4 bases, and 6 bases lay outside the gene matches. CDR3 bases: TGCAGTGCTAAGGACAGGGTGAGGCAAGAGACCCAGTACTTC. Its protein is CSAKDRVRQETQYF.

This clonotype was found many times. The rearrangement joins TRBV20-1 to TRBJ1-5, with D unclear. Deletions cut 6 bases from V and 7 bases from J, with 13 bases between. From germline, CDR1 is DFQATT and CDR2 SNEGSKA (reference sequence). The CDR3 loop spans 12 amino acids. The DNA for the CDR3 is TGCAGTGCCGACAATCCCAACCAGCCCCAGCATTTT. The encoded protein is CSADNPNQPQHF.

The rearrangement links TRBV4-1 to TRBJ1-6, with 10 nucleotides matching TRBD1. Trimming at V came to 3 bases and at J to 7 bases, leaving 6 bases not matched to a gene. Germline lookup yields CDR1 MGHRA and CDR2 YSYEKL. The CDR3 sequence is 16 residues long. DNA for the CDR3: TGCGCCAGCAGCCATTTGCCGGGACAGGGGAATTCACCCCTCCACTTT. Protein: CASSHLPGQGNSPLHF.

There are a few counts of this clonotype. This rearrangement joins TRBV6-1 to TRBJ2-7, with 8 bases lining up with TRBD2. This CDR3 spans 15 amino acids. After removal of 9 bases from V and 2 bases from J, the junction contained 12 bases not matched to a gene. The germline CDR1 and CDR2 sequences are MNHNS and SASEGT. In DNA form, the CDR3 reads TGTGCCAGTTCCAGGGAAGCGGGAGTGACCTACGAGCAGTACTTC. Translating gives CASSREAGVTYEQYF.

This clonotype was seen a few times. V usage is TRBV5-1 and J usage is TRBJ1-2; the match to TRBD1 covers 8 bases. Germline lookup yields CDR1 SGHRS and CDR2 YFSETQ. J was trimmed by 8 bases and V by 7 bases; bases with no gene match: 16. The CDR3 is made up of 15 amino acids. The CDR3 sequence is CASGDPGQATLGYTF. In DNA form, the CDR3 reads TGCGCCAGCGGGGACCCGGGACAGGCGACGTTGGGCTACACCTTC.

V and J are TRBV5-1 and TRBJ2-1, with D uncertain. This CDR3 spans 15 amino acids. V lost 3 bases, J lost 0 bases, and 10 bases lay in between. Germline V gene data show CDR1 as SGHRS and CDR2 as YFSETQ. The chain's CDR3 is CASSSVLVSYNEQFF. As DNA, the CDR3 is TGCGCCAGCAGCTCTGTCTTGGTCTCCTACAATGAGCAGTTCTTC.

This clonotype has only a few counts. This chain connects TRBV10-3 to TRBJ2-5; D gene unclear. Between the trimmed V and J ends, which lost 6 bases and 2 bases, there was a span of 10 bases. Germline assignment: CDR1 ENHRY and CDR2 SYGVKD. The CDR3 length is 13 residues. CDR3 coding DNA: TGTGCCATCAGGGACGCCGGGCAAGAGACCCAGTACTTC. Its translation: CAIRDAGQETQYF.

This CDR3 is CSVVNPTTRRYEQYF. The CDR3 region has the DNA TGCAGCGTCGTAAACCCTACGACACGGCGCTACGAGCAGTACTTC. This sequence joins TRBV29-1 and TRBJ2-7; D remains ambiguous. CDR1 SQVTM and CDR2 ANQGSEA come from the germline V gene. Trimming removed 6 bases from V and 3 bases from J, with 21 bases in between. The CDR3 covers 15 residues.

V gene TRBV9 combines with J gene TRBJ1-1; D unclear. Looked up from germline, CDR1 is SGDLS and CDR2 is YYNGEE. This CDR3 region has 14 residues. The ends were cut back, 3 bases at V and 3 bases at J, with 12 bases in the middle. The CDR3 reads CASSADGPDTEAFF. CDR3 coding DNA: TGTGCCAGCAGCGCAGACGGGCCGGACACTGAAGCTTTCTTT.

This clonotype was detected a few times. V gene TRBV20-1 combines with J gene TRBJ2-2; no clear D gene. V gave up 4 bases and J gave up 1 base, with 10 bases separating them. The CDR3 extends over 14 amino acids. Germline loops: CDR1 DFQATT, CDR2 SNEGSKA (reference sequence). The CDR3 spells CSAIPSQNTGELFF. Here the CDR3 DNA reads TGCAGTGCTATTCCGTCTCAGAACACCGGGGAGCTGTTTTTT.

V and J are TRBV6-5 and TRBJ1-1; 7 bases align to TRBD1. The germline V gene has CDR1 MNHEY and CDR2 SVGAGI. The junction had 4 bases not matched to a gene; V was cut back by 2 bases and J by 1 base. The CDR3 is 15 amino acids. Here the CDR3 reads CASSYKGARNTEAFF. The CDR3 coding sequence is TGTGCCAGCAGTTACAAGGGGGCCCGGAACACTGAAGCTTTCTTT.

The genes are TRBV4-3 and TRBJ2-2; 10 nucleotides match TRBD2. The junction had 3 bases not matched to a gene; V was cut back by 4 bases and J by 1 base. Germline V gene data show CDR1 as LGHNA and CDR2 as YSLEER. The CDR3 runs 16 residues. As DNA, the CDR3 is TGCGCCAGCAGCCTCCGACTAGCGGGGAACACCGGGGAGCTGTTTTTT. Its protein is CASSLRLAGNTGELFF.

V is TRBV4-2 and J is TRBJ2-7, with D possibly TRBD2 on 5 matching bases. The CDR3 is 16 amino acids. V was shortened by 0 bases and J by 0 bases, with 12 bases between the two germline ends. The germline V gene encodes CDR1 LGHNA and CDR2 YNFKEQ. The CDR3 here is CASSQDREGFSYEQYF. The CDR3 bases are TGTGCCAGCAGCCAAGATCGTGAGGGCTTCTCCTACGAGCAGTACTTC.

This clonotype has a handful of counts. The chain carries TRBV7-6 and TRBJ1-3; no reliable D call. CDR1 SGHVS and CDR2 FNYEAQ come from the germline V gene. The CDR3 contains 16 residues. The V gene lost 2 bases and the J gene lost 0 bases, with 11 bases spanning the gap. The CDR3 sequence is CASSLQPPPSGNTIYF. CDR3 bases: TGTGCCAGCAGCTTACAACCCCCTCCCTCTGGAAACACCATATATTTT.

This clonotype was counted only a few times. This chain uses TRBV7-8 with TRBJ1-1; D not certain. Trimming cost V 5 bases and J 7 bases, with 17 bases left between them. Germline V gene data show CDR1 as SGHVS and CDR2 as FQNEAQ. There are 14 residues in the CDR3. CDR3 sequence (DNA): TGTGCCAGCAGCCGACACGTAAGGGAGGTTGAAGCTTTCTTT. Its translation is CASSRHVREVEAFF.

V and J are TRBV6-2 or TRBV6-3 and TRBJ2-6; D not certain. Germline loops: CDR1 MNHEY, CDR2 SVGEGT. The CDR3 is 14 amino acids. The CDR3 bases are TGTGCTAGCTCCCGTTACTCTGGGGCCAACGTCCTGACTTTC. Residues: CASSRYSGANVLTF.